The T cell receptor (beta chain) described here comes from a study of metastatic and nonmetastatic thyroid tumors. In the study overall: Across blood and tumor or nodule tissue, repertoires from malignant and benign thyroid patients were compared with one another.

Study findings and constraints: When malignant thyroid tumors were compared with benign nodules, TCR beta diversity was reportedly significantly higher in the malignant tumors. This held in both blood and tumor samples.

All patients were treatment-naive before thyroid surgery. In regard to this clone: The antigen is undetermined. Germline is not matched at one junction end, which may reflect a read error.

CDR1 is MGHDK and CDR2 is SYGVNS in the germline V gene. The CDR3 loop spans 17 amino acids. In the original processing: Clinicopathological groups of papillary thyroid cancer showed CDR3 differences that were used to build a distant-metastasis classifier. Using MiXCR, TCRdb re-called clones from the PCR reads. TCRdb's processing, not the study's, gives the V and J calls here. The data show 30,000 to 35,000 clones, almost 30% seen once. The sequenced sample was blood. The chain has TRBV25-1 and TRBJ2-3, with D perhaps assigned TRBD1 or TRBD2 (6 bases each). The clonotype originates from a female donor with papillary thyroid cancer or a benign thyroid nodule (not recorded which). Some clones in this sample may be carry-over from other donors' samples. CDR3 DNA sequence: TGTGCCAGCAGTCGCAACAGGGAGGTAGGTAGCACAGATACGCAGGATTTT. Translated: CASSRNREVGSTDTQDF.